This T cell receptor beta chain was found in a study of blood T cell repertoires in COVID-19. Study-wide context: PBMCs, B-cell-depleted T cells, or T cells were the source of the cDNA or gDNA that made up the material.

As originally analysed: Amplification with reference gene primers provided the estimates of nucleated cell counts. Repertoires were generated with immunoSEQ multiplex PCR, while TCRdb's copy carries only in-frame clones and drops some. That table furnishes V, J and clone size, whereas the DNA furnished D and trimming. The sample shows more than 200,000 clones, roughly 86% of them seen only once. Participants came from about two dozen US areas, aged roughly 18 to 95 years. Before being deemed recovered, Cohort 3 donors had two negative PCRs, clearance, or symptom resolution. The CDR3 loop spans 12 amino acids. Germline V CDR1 and CDR2: SQVTM, ANQGSEA. V lost 1 base, J lost 6 bases, and 10 bases lay in between.

This TCR came from a woman in her forties or fifties who had recovered from COVID-19. The chain joins TRBV29-1 to TRBJ2-7; the D is unclear. The sequencing sample was made of PBMCs or T cells enriched from blood (not recorded which). CDR3 DNA: TGCAGCGTTGAAGGATTGCGAAGCGAGCAGTACTTC. It translates to CSVEGLRSEQYF.